Presented here are 9 T cell receptor beta chains from one specimen sequenced in a study of CD8+CD57+ T cells in acquired aplastic anemia (dated by TCRdb to the late 2010s). Flow cytometry had shown CD8+CD57+ cell expansion in the patients selected for sequencing. The run used an Illumina HiSeq 2000. Profiling of TCR beta VDJ combinations and CDR3 sequences used genomic DNA as the template. TCRdb's own reprocessing of the public reads used fastp at Q25 and MiXCR and kept productive beta chains. CDR3 protein sequences are deduplicated, and each keeps its most common genes and DNA. The sample table shows about 200,000 distinct CDR3 sequences, and about 62% are seen once. The ten largest account for around 60% of the sample. Sequencing input: sorted CD4+, CD8+, or CD8+CD57+ T cells (not recorded which) from PBMCs. Every receptor here comes from a human donor with aplastic anemia.

This chain joins TRBV27 and TRBJ1-1, with D uncertain. Trimming removed 5 bases from V and 4 bases from J, with 11 bases in between. This CDR3 has 13 residues. Germline CDR1 MNHEY, CDR2 SMNVEV (reference sequence). CDR3 sequence reads: CASSLNGVTEAFF. The CDR3 DNA reads as TGTGCCAGCAGTCTCAACGGGGTCACTGAAGCTTTCTTT.

The rearrangement joins TRBV24-1 to TRBJ1-5, with TRBD1 matching 7 bases. V shed 7 bases, J shed 5 bases, and the junction held 7 bases outside the gene matches. This CDR3 comprises 14 residues. CDR1 KGHDR and CDR2 SFDVKD come from the germline V gene. The CDR3 protein is CATSDREVHQPQHF. CDR3 in DNA: TGTGCCACCAGCGACAGGGAAGTCCATCAGCCCCAGCATTTT.

This clonotype occurred a few times. The rearrangement joins TRBV20-1 to TRBJ2-7; D is uncertain. The CDR3 sequence is 11 residues long. CDR1 DFQATT and CDR2 SNEGSKA come from the germline V gene (reference sequence). Trimming removed 3 bases at V and 2 bases at J, with 5 bases between. Here the CDR3 DNA reads TGCAGTGCTAGTGCAGCCTACGAGCAGTACTTC. This gives the protein CSASAAYEQYF.

The chain joins TRBV12-3 or TRBV12-4 to TRBJ1-3; D gene ambiguous. Between the trimmed V and J ends, which lost 5 bases and 2 bases, there was a span of 7 bases. CDR3 length: 13 residues. The CDR3 sequence: CASSPPPGNTIYF. In nucleotides, the CDR3 is TGTGCCAGCAGTCCCCCCCCTGGAAACACCATATATTTT.

The chain has TRBV14 and TRBJ2-1; TRBD2 aligns across 10 bases. This CDR3 spans 15 amino acids. V shed 4 bases and J 6 bases; nucleotides not matched to a gene: 6. From germline, CDR1 is SGHDN and CDR2 FVKESK. CDR3 region: CASSPTAGGGNEQFF. CDR3 sequence (DNA): TGTGCCAGCAGCCCTACAGCGGGAGGGGGCAATGAGCAGTTCTTC.

The sample holds many counts of this clonotype. The CDR3 DNA follows: TGTGCCAGCAGTGACGGACAGGGGGCAGATACGCAGTATTTT. Translated, it gives CASSDGQGADTQYF. The V gene is TRBV6-4, the J gene TRBJ2-3; 10 nucleotides line up with TRBD1. Germline assignment: CDR1 MRHNA and CDR2 SNTAGT. V lost 2 bases and J lost 4; bases outside the gene matches: 0. The CDR3 runs to 14 residues.

With regard to this clonotype: This may arise from a read error, as a much more abundant clone is one base away. Given the absence of the conserved phenylalanine or tryptophan at the CDR3 end, a read error is likely. The genes are TRBV12-3 or TRBV12-4 and TRBJ2-3; 9 nucleotides line up with TRBD1. The CDR3 consists of 14 residues. Germline trimming cut 5 bases from V and 4 bases from J; bases unmatched to any gene: 4. The CDR3 DNA reads TGTGCCAGCAGTGAAGACAGGGGGGCAGATACGCAGTATTCT. Amino acid sequence: CASSEDRGADTQYS.

This clonotype has just one count. The gene calls are TRBV5-6 and TRBJ1-2, with D unclear. The CDR3 totals 15 residues. The V and J ends lost 0 bases and 3 bases respectively, with 12 bases between them. From germline, CDR1 is SGHDT and CDR2 YYEEEE. This CDR3 is CASSLDVLRDYGYTF. CDR3 coding DNA: TGTGCCAGCAGCTTGGATGTGCTTCGCGACTATGGCTACACCTTC.

This chain connects TRBV2 to TRBJ2-7, with TRBD2 matching over 10 bases. CDR1 and CDR2 from the germline V gene are SNHLY and FYNNEI. With 4 bases clipped from V and 10 bases from J, the junction kept 13 bases outside the gene matches. The CDR3 is 15 amino acids. CDR3 sequence reads: CASSVLQAGGGQQYF. As DNA, the CDR3 is TGTGCCAGCAGTGTACTCCAAGCGGGAGGGGGGCAACAGTACTTC.